This is a list of T cell receptor beta chains from one sample in a study of blood T cell repertoires in COVID-19. The method was immunoSEQ multiplex PCR; TCRdb's version includes in-frame clones alone and lacks a portion of them. The sample contains under 60,000 clones, about 90% of which appear only once. Material: peripheral blood. The receptors stem from a human donor with acute or convalescent COVID-19. The donor label of this sample is uncertain. Each CDR3 is given with its conserved first and last residue. D genes are given only for firm matches. The listing skips clone size in some rows; elsewhere it reads once, few, many or a size class.

D gene	V gene	clone size	J gene	CDR3 protein	CDR3 DNA
NA	TRBV9	few	TRBJ1-2	CASSPDIDGYTF	TGTGCCAGCAGCCCAGACATCGATGGCTACACCTTC
TRBD1	TRBV24-1	once	TRBJ2-1	CATSDRTMGQGHNDQFF	TGTGCCACCAGTGATCGTACGATGGGACAGGGACACAATGATCAGTTCTTC
TRBD2	TRBV9	NA	TRBJ2-4	CASSTTSGRINTQYF	TGTGCCAGCAGCACGACTAGCGGGAGAATCAATACTCAGTACTTC
NA	TRBV3-1/TRBV3-2	NA	TRBJ2-5	CASSPHGTPETQYF	TGTGCCAGCAGCCCCCATGGGACTCCAGAGACCCAGTACTTC
NA	TRBV9	NA	TRBJ2-5	CASSVELSPTVSQYF	TGTGCCAGCAGCGTAGAGCTTAGCCCCACGGTCTCCCAGTACTTC
NA	TRBV5-1	NA	TRBJ2-3	CASSPGTDTQYF	TGCGCCAGCAGCCCAGGGACAGATACGCAGTATTTT
TRBD1	TRBV19	once	TRBJ1-5	CASRLGQVSNQPQHF	TGTGCCAGTAGGCTGGGACAGGTTAGCAATCAGCCCCAGCATTTT
TRBD1	TRBV5-1	NA	TRBJ2-2	CASSQGQGRTGELFF	TGCGCCAGCAGCCAAGGACAGGGTCGGACCGGGGAGCTGTTTTTT
NA	TRBV3-1/TRBV3-2	NA	TRBJ2-7	CASTLQGDEQYF	TGTGCCAGCACCCTACAGGGCGACGAGCAGTACTTC
TRBD1	TRBV3-1/TRBV3-2	few	TRBJ1-6	CASSLRDRNSPLHF	TGTGCCAGCAGCCTCCGGGACAGGAATTCACCCCTCCACTTT
NA	TRBV7-9	NA	TRBJ1-3	CASSFEGLSSGNTIYF	TGTGCCAGCAGCTTTGAGGGACTGAGCTCTGGAAACACCATATATTTT
TRBD1	TRBV12-3/TRBV12-4	few	TRBJ1-4	CASSGQGWEKLFF	TGTGCCAGCAGCGGACAGGGTTGGGAAAAACTGTTTTTT
TRBD1	TRBV5-8	NA	TRBJ1-5	CASRGDRALSNQPQHF	TGTGCCAGCAGGGGGGACAGGGCGCTTAGCAATCAGCCCCAGCATTTT
NA	TRBV2	NA	TRBJ1-1	CASSEGGKMNTEAFF	TGTGCCAGCAGTGAGGGGGGTAAGATGAACACTGAAGCTTTCTTT
NA	TRBV7-9	NA	TRBJ1-2	CASSLVAGINYGYTF	TGTGCCAGCAGCTTAGTGGCGGGGATTAACTATGGCTACACCTTC
TRBD2	TRBV7-3	NA	TRBJ2-2	CASSLWGLAGGVGTGELFF	TGTGCCAGCAGCTTATGGGGACTAGCGGGAGGAGTGGGAACCGGGGAGCTGTTTTTT
TRBD1	TRBV7-2	NA	TRBJ1-1	CASSLEGGKAFF	TGTGCCAGCAGCTTAGAAGGGGGCAAAGCTTTCTTT
NA	TRBV10-2	once	TRBJ2-7	CASSELGRWEQYF	TGCGCCAGCAGTGAGTTGGGGAGGTGGGAGCAGTACTTC
TRBD1	TRBV28	NA	TRBJ1-1	CASSSRGGRGRIAFF	TGTGCCAGCAGTTCCCGGGGCGGCAGGGGGAGAATAGCTTTCTTT
NA	TRBV28	few	TRBJ1-1	CASRIAGGLNTEAFF	TGTGCCAGCAGGATAGCAGGCGGGTTGAACACTGAAGCTTTCTTT
TRBD2	TRBV5-4	NA	TRBJ2-1	CASSGRTSGRVHTNEQFF	TGTGCCAGCAGCGGGAGGACTAGCGGGAGGGTGCACACGAATGAGCAGTTCTTC
NA	TRBV6-5	NA	TRBJ2-2	CASKGDSGNTGELFF	TGTGCCAGCAAAGGGGATAGCGGGAACACCGGGGAGCTGTTTTTT
TRBD1	TRBV5-4	NA	TRBJ1-3	CASSTGQGKVGNTIYF	TGTGCCAGCAGCACAGGACAGGGAAAAGTTGGAAACACCATATATTTT
TRBD1	TRBV19	NA	TRBJ2-3	CASSERQGLGTDTQYF	TGTGCCAGTAGTGAGAGACAGGGCCTGGGCACAGATACGCAGTATTTT
NA	TRBV30	NA	TRBJ1-1	CAWNSDTEAFF	TGTGCCTGGAATTCCGACACTGAAGCTTTCTTT
NA	TRBV10-1	NA	TRBJ1-4	CARIIVTVLSTNEKLFF	TGCGCCAGGATCATAGTAACAGTACTTTCAACTAATGAAAAACTGTTTTTT